A single sample gave rise to the 13 T cell receptor beta chains below, sequenced in a study of PD-L1 blockade in urothelial cancer. The time point here: pretreatment peripheral blood. Profiled with immunoSEQ multiplex PCR; TCRdb holds only in-frame clones, not every one. Here the sample spans about 39,000 clones, approximately 90% being singletons. The sample in question was PBMCs, obtained around atezolizumab (anti-PD-L1) treatment. These receptors originate from a woman between 55 and 75 years old with urothelial cancer.

The chain couples TRBV28 to TRBJ1-2; 7 bases agree with TRBD1. This CDR3 is 17 amino acids long. The V gene's germline CDR1 is MDHEN and CDR2 SYDVKM. With 6 bases clipped from V and 6 bases from J, the junction kept 19 bases outside the gene matches. Here the CDR3 reads CASSPRRGRSYEHGYTF. The CDR3 DNA reads TGTGCCAGCAGCCCGCGGAGGGGGCGCAGTTATGAACATGGCTACACCTTC.

This chain joins TRBV19 and TRBJ1-2; D perhaps matches TRBD1 (5 bases). CDR3 size: 14 residues. Trimming removed 6 bases from V and 6 bases from J, with 17 bases in between. Germline-derived CDR1 and CDR2 are LNHDA and SQIVND (reference sequence). CDR3 region: CASSPWPRENGYTF. Written as DNA, the CDR3 is TGTGCCAGTAGCCCATGGCCCAGGGAAAATGGCTACACCTTC.

The chain has TRBV27 and TRBJ2-2, with 11 nucleotides matching TRBD2. Germline V gene lookup returns CDR1 MNHEY and CDR2 SMNVEV (reference sequence). J gave up 6 bases and V 7 bases, and 4 bases lay outside the gene matches. CDR3 length equals 14 residues. CDR3 sequence reads: CASKVAGGSGELFF. The CDR3, as DNA: TGTGCCAGCAAGGTAGCGGGGGGGTCCGGGGAGCTGTTTTTT.

The genes are TRBV6-4 and TRBJ2-3, with D unresolved. Trimming removed 2 bases at V and 4 bases at J, with 10 bases between. Germline V CDR1 and CDR2: MRHNA, SNTAGT. This CDR3 has 14 residues. CDR3 nucleotide sequence: TGTGCCAGCAGTGACCCCAACTCCCCAGATACGCAGTATTTT. Its protein product is CASSDPNSPDTQYF.

In nucleotides, the CDR3 is TGTGCCAGCAGCTTGTTGTGGGCTAGCGAGTCCTACGAGCAGTACTTC. Its protein is CASSLLWASESYEQYF. The rearrangement links TRBV5-6 to TRBJ2-7, with TRBD2 as a possible D gene (6 bases). Trimming shortened V by 1 base and J by 1 base, and 15 bases separated the two germline ends. This CDR3 comprises 16 residues. Germline V gene lookup returns CDR1 SGHDT and CDR2 YYEEEE. Full variable domain (remainder filled in from reference TRBV5-6 and TRBJ2-7): DAGVTQSPTHLIKTRGQQVTLRCSPKSGHDTVSWYQQALGQGPQFIFQYYEEEERQRGNFPDRFSGHQFPNYSSELNVNALLLGDSALYLCASSLLWASESYEQYFGPGTRLTVT.

This clone was seen a single time. The J gene is TRBJ1-3, the V gene TRBV21-1; the table's TRBD1 call for D was not verified on the DNA. TRBV21-1 is a known pseudogene. The CDR3 runs 17 residues. The CDR3 nucleotides are TGTGCCAGCAGCAAAGCGCTCGGACAACGCTCTGGAAACACCATATATTTT. This encodes CASSKALGQRSGNTIYF.

The CDR3 region is CASSEVTTNNYGYTF. CDR3 bases: TGTGCCAGCAGTGAAGTGACAACGAATAACTATGGCTACACCTTC. V and J are TRBV6-1 and TRBJ1-2; D is unclear. Trimming took off 1 base at V and 1 base at J, with 10 bases between the two ends. The CDR3 has 15 residues. Per the germline V gene, CDR1 is MNHNS and CDR2 is SASEGT.

The gene calls are TRBV2 and TRBJ2-5; D is possibly TRBD2 (5 bases). This CDR3 contains 13 residues. Germline values: CDR1 SNHLY, CDR2 FYNNEI. The V and J ends lost 3 bases and 11 bases respectively, with 16 bases between them. The CDR3 DNA reads TGTGCCAGCAGTGATTTCTCCCCGGGGAAGCAGTACTTC. Its translation: CASSDFSPGKQYF.

This chain joins TRBV6-5 and TRBJ2-7; D possibly corresponds to TRBD2 (6 bases). The germline V gene encodes CDR1 MNHEY and CDR2 SVGAGI. This CDR3 spans 16 amino acids. Trimming took 3 bases from V and 0 from J, leaving 15 bases between them. CDR3 sequence (DNA): TGTGCCAGCAGTTATGGAGGGTCCCGGAGCTCCTACGAGCAGTACTTC. Translation: CASSYGGSRSSYEQYF.

The chain couples TRBV23-1 to TRBJ1-4; 7 nucleotides align to TRBD1. TRBV23-1 is treated as an ORF (open reading frame) with a function not yet certain. The CDR3 runs to 15 residues. Germline trimming cut 4 bases from V and 5 bases from J; bases unmatched to any gene: 7. The CDR3 bases are TGCGCCAGCAGTCCACCCGGACAGGTAAATGAAAAACTGTTTTTT. This codes for CASSPPGQVNEKLFF.

The chain couples TRBV7-9 to TRBJ2-2; D is possibly TRBD2 (5 bases). The CDR3 is made up of 16 amino acids. V was clipped by 2 bases and J by 6 bases, with 16 bases between them. From germline, CDR1 is SEHNR and CDR2 FQNEAQ (reference sequence). CDR3 protein: CASSLLSSGGPGELFF. In nucleotides, the CDR3 is TGTGCCAGCAGCTTACTTAGTTCCGGAGGACCCGGGGAGCTGTTTTTT.

This clone was observed a single time. At the DNA level, this CDR3 is encoded by other sequences in the same sample as well. CDR3 protein: CASREPTGGITEAFF. The CDR3 DNA is TGTGCCAGCAGGGAGCCGACAGGGGGAATAACTGAAGCTTTCTTT. The chain joins TRBV6-1 to TRBJ1-1; 9 nucleotides align to TRBD1. Germline V gives CDR1 MNHNS, CDR2 SASEGT. J lost 5 bases, V lost 6 bases, and 10 bases had no gene match. The CDR3 extends over 15 amino acids.

This chain joins TRBV11-2 and TRBJ2-7; tentative D call: TRBD1 (6 bases). In germline, CDR1 is SGHAT, CDR2 FQNNGV. Trimming took 5 bases from V and 2 from J, leaving 13 bases between them. This CDR3 has 14 residues. The CDR3 here is CASSATGTAYEQYF. The CDR3 DNA reads as TGTGCCAGCAGCGCAACAGGGACCGCCTACGAGCAGTACTTC.